This T cell receptor beta chain was documented in a study of cytomegalovirus exposure and HLA in healthy donors. The wider study: From donors who were HLA-typed, an early data release held 80 million or so unique TCRs. The study's findings and limits: An analysis was carried out at a later point. It showed that HLA-associated TCR beta chains were more clonally expanded than equally common non-associated chains. Being productive about 90% or about 30% of the time was typical of most TCR beta V segments in an earlier analysis. The authors confirmed in vitro that a few CMV-associated chains were specific for CMV antigens.

Concerning this clone itself: Its antigen remains unknown.

Trimming removed 2 bases from V and 8 bases from J, with 15 bases in between. The CDR3 length is 14 residues. From germline, CDR1 is SGHAT and CDR2 FQNNGV. 60 Vbeta and 13 Jbeta primers were used in PCR. The repertoire was sequenced with immunoSEQ multiplex PCR; TCRdb's copy has only in-frame clones and lacks some. The listing records approximately 150,000 clones. Sequencing input: PBMCs. This TCR came from a woman between 18 and 29 years old in good health and CMV-seronegative. This rearrangement joins TRBV11-2 to TRBJ1-2; TRBD1 is a possible D gene (6 bases). The CDR3 loop reads CASSLRDLRGGYTF. DNA of the CDR3: TGTGCCAGCAGCTTACGGGATCTCAGGGGCGGCTACACCTTC.